This T cell receptor (beta chain) was identified during a study of molecular identifiers for immune sequencing clone quantification. The study, taken as a whole, reports: Spiked Jurkat TCR RNA equal to one cell could reportedly be picked out among one million naive cells. Clone sizes could be underestimated for highly expanded clones when identical TCR molecules share a barcode.

It was from around 20,000 to 990,000 sorted cells, with 10%, 30% or 50% RNA, that naive CD8 libraries came. The authors built bulk TCR libraries by previously described methods with listed TCR primers. In TCRdb, the PCR reads were re-called with MiXCR into one record per CDR3 protein. The data show approximately 550,000 distinct CDR3 sequences, about a fifth seen once. CDR3 length: 14 residues. V shed 6 bases and J 8 bases; nucleotides not matched to a gene: 6. Germline V gene data show CDR1 as MNHEY and CDR2 as SVGEGT. The sample holds many counts of this clonotype. The antigen is not known. The sample taken for sequencing was naive CD8+ T cells from blood, with Jurkat cell RNA spiked in. This sample's subset: FACS-sorted CD8+CD4-CCR7+CD45RA+ naive T cells. The source of this sequence is a human donor in good health. Some libraries in this study had Jurkat cell RNA spiked in. The chain joins TRBV6-2 or TRBV6-3 to TRBJ1-4; 10 positions agree with TRBD1. CDR3 protein: CASSSGQGGEKLFF. The CDR3 coding sequence is TGTGCCAGCAGCTCCGGACAGGGGGGCGAAAAACTGTTTTTT.